The clone carrying this T cell receptor beta chain was detected only a few times. Its antigen is currently unknown. The data stem from a study of T cell repertoires in cytomegalovirus infection. On the study more broadly: Indications of both CMV infection and matching HLA type were provided by public TCR beta signatures.

The study's findings and limits: Within the response measured ex vivo, HLA-C-restricted CMV-specific TCR beta clonotypes were dominant.

One entry per CDR3 protein, called by TCRdb with MiXCR from the reads. The table lists roughly 990,000 distinct CDR3 sequences, roughly 30% of them singletons, with around 15% in the top ten. The material sequenced was cultured CD8+ T cells from PBMCs, taken from culture after CMV antigen stimulation. The origin of this receptor is a human donor in good health (CMV status not recorded). Some clones in this sample may be carry-over from other donors' samples.

DNA for the CDR3: TGTGCCAGCAGCTTAGCACTTCGGACAGACGGCTACACCTTC. Protein product: CASSLALRTDGYTF. This sequence joins TRBV7-9 and TRBJ1-2, with a weak D call TRBD1 (6 bases). With 0 bases removed from V and 8 bases from J, the gap between germline ends came to 13 bases. Germline CDR1 and CDR2: SEHNR and FQNEAQ (reference sequence). The CDR3 totals 14 residues.